A single TCR beta chain is shown here with its context. This clonotype was recorded at least ten times. What antigen it recognizes has not been identified. No much larger clone exists at a distance of one base, and base qualities are not known. For each ankylosing spondylitis patient, the synovial fluid sample was matched to a blood sample from that same patient. Instrument used: Illumina HiSeq 2500. Quantitative 5'-RACE with molecular barcodes was the method used to prepare the TCR beta libraries. In the source study's methods: A new computational method based on a probabilistic model of VDJ rearrangement was used to identify disease-linked TCR variants. TCRdb itself trimmed the public reads at Q25 with fastp, ran MiXCR and retained productive beta chains. Rows are unified per CDR3 protein, each entry keeping the most common DNA and genes. What appears here as the V and J calls and clone size reflects TCRdb's work, not the paper's. The sample table records roughly 150,000 distinct CDR3 sequences; about a third of these occur just once. The top ten hold 6% of the sample.

Including the terminal cysteine and phenylalanine, the CDR3 comprises 14 residues. Of all the DNA, just the CDR3 is kept, 42 bases in frame from base 1. Deletion took 4 bases off V and 0 bases off J, with a span of 7 bases between the germline ends. The CDR1 and CDR2 encoded by the germline V gene are SNHLY and FYNNEI. The sample belongs to a study of CD8 T cells in ankylosing spondylitis (dated by TCRdb to 2017 to 2019). As for the study more broadly: To find TCR variants linked to disease, the study profiled T cell receptor beta repertoires in ankylosing spondylitis patients and healthy donors. In total, the full study cohort was made up of some 110 healthy donors and about two dozen ankylosing spondylitis patients. Samples of peripheral blood were taken, and for ankylosing spondylitis patients, synovial fluid was collected as well.

Results the study describes overall, beyond this receptor: Blood from ankylosing spondylitis patients appeared to be characterized by a TCR beta motif made up of about 8 highly homologous amino acid variants. Some TCR beta motif variants had previously been reported in synovial fluid and blood of reactive arthritis patients, which suggested common disease-initiation mechanisms. A CD8+ phenotype was shown by the disease-linked clones, which were found at relatively low frequencies in peripheral blood. The disease-linked clones were reported as significantly enriched in matched synovial fluid samples from ankylosing spondylitis patients.

Sample: synovial fluid, either unsorted or a sorted T cell fraction (not recorded which). The sequence came from a male donor with ankylosing spondylitis. This chain joins TRBV2 to TRBJ1-5; a confident D gene designation cannot be given. The nucleotides read TGTGCCAGCAGTGTGGCAGGTAGCAATCAGCCCCAGCATTTT. It specifies CASSVAGSNQPQHF.